This passage covers 11 T cell receptor beta chains from one sample sequenced in a study of T cell responses to AZD1222 COVID-19 vaccine. Produced via immunoSEQ multiplex PCR; TCRdb's table is partial and in-frame only. Counted here are some 64,000 clones, roughly 87% occurring once; the ten biggest clones make up 15% to 20%. This specimen consisted of peripheral blood, obtained on day 0 of AZD1222 vaccination. The receptors shown here come from an adult in good health.

The CDR3 bases are TGCAGCGTTGATCGGGGGCGTACTAGCACAGATACGCAGTATTTT. This gives the protein CSVDRGRTSTDTQYF. The gene calls are TRBV29-1 and TRBJ2-3; D possibly uses TRBD1 or TRBD2 (6 bases each). This CDR3 region has 15 residues. With 3 bases removed from V and 0 bases from J, the gap between germline ends came to 13 bases. CDR1 SQVTM and CDR2 ANQGSEA come from the germline V gene.

For the CDR3, the DNA is TGTGCCAGCAGCCCCGGGACAGGGCTCTATGGCTACACCTTC. It is translated as CASSPGTGLYGYTF. The V gene is TRBV5-6, the J gene TRBJ1-2; 9 bases fit TRBD1. CDR3 size: 14 residues. Germline V gene data show CDR1 as SGHDT and CDR2 as YYEEEE. J lost 4 bases, V lost 4 bases, and 5 bases had no gene match. Using reference TRBV5-6 and TRBJ1-2 for the parts outside the CDR3, the full variable domain is DAGVTQSPTHLIKTRGQQVTLRCSPKSGHDTVSWYQQALGQGPQFIFQYYEEEERQRGNFPDRFSGHQFPNYSSELNVNALLLGDSALYLCASSPGTGLYGYTFGSGTRLTVV.

This rearrangement joins TRBV4-3 to TRBJ1-6; TRBD1 aligns across 8 bases. The CDR3 has 14 residues. With V trimmed by 5 bases and J by 6 bases, 3 bases remained unmatched. Per the germline V gene, CDR1 is LGHNA and CDR2 is YSLEER. The CDR3 DNA reads TGCGCCAGCAGCAGAACAGGGGGTAATTCACCCCTCCACTTT. This sequence encodes CASSRTGGNSPLHF.

The chain has TRBV20-1 and TRBJ2-3; possibly TRBD1 for D (6 bases). Germline V gene lookup returns CDR1 DFQATT and CDR2 SNEGSKA (reference sequence). Trimming cost V 4 bases and J 6 bases, with 8 bases left between them. CDR3 size: 11 residues. The CDR3 sequence: CSATDRDTQYF. The CDR3 DNA is TGCAGTGCTACCGACAGGGATACGCAGTATTTT.

This rearrangement joins TRBV7-2 to TRBJ2-3; 15 bases fit TRBD2. Germline CDR1 is SGHTA and CDR2 is FQGNSA. CDR3 size: 18 residues. The V gene end was trimmed by 1 base and the J gene end by 6 bases; junction bases not matched to a gene: 8. This chain's CDR3 is CASSLGGLAGGRYDTQYF. The CDR3 DNA is TGTGCCAGCAGCTTAGGCGGACTAGCGGGGGGGAGGTACGATACGCAGTATTTT. The variable domain in full, completed from reference TRBV7-2 and TRBJ2-3, reads GAGVSQSPSNKVTEKGKDVELRCDPISGHTALYWYRQSLGQGLEFLIYFQGNSAPDKSGLPSDRFSAERTGGSVSTLTIQRTQQEDSAVYLCASSLGGLAGGRYDTQYFGPGTRLTVL.

The chain carries TRBV5-1 and TRBJ2-3, with TRBD2 matching 9 bases. The CDR3 consists of 16 residues. V dropped 1 base and J dropped 2; count of bases not matched to a gene: 5. The germline gives CDR1 SGHRS, CDR2 YFSETQ. CDR3 amino acids: CASSLTSGQLTDTQYF. CDR3 nucleotides: TGCGCCAGCAGCTTGACTAGCGGGCAGCTCACAGATACGCAGTATTTT.

This clone was observed a single time. The chain has TRBV21-1 and TRBJ1-2; the table names TRBD1, a call not compared with the DNA. TRBV21-1 is termed a pseudogene. The CDR3 consists of 14 residues. The CDR3 is CASSTRDSNYGYTF. The CDR3 nucleotides are TGTGCCAGCAGCACTAGGGACAGCAACTATGGCTACACCTTC.

This chain links TRBV18 with TRBJ2-7, with 9 bases lining up with TRBD1. Germline assignment: CDR1 KGHSH and CDR2 LQKENI. The CDR3 is 14 amino acids. After removal of 5 bases from V and 5 bases from J, the junction contained 7 bases not matched to a gene. This CDR3 is CASSSEGQGNEQYF. DNA for the CDR3: TGTGCCAGCTCATCAGAGGGACAGGGTAACGAGCAGTACTTC. Full variable domain (missing parts from reference TRBV18 and TRBJ2-7): NAGVMQNPRHLVRRRGQEARLRCSPMKGHSHVYWYRQLPEEGLKFMVYLQKENIIDESGMPKERFSAEFPKEGPSILRIQQVVRGDSAAYFCASSSEGQGNEQYFGPGTRLTVT.

The chain joins TRBV30 to TRBJ1-6; 9 bases map to TRBD1. Germline V gives CDR1 GTSNPN, CDR2 SVGIG (reference sequence). J was trimmed by 12 bases and V by 5 bases; bases with no gene match: 17. The CDR3 totals 16 residues. CDR3 nucleotides: TGTGCCTGGGGGCCCCACCAGGGACAGGGTACCGGACCCCTCCACTTT. This gives the protein CAWGPHQGQGTGPLHF.

The V call is TRBV5-1, the J call TRBJ2-1; no clear D gene. V lost 0 bases and J 4 bases, leaving 20 bases between the germline ends. The CDR3 length is 18 residues. CDR1 is SGHRS, CDR2 YFSETQ, per germline. CDR3 sequence: CASSLAPPLLTPYNEQFF. The CDR3 nucleotides are TGCGCCAGCAGCTTGGCTCCCCCGTTACTTACTCCTTACAATGAGCAGTTCTTC.

The CDR3 DNA sequence: TGCGCCAGCAGCCCCGGACAGGGGTGGGATGGCTACACCTTC. Encoded protein: CASSPGQGWDGYTF. The chain couples TRBV4-3 to TRBJ1-2; 9 bases map to TRBD1. Germline V CDR1 and CDR2: LGHNA, YSLEER. The ends lost 4 bases at V and 6 bases at J; junction bases unmatched: 6. There are 14 residues in the CDR3.